Below, one T cell receptor (beta chain) is given with its context. The sample is drawn from a study of PD-L1 blockade in urothelial cancer. Study background: Treatment start was followed by blood analysis at 3 weeks (second dose) and again at 6 weeks.

Method: immunoSEQ multiplex PCR; TCRdb's copy keeps in-frame clones and lacks some. The top ten hold about 1.5% of the sample, which has around 110,000 clones, roughly 90% seen once. Trimming left V 0 bases short and J 0 bases short, with 9 bases between. Germline lookup yields CDR1 MNHEY and CDR2 SMNVEV (reference sequence). The CDR3 is 15 amino acids. The sample's time point: peripheral blood 6 weeks after treatment start. Sampling of each patient yielded between 1 and 8 specimens, collected pretreatment and on-treatment. This clonotype originated in a man in his 60s with urothelial cancer. The chain is built from TRBV27 and TRBJ2-7; D is perhaps TRBD2 (6 bases). This specimen was PBMCs, taken around atezolizumab (anti-PD-L1) treatment. The CDR3: CASSLSREPSYEQYF. CDR3 DNA: TGTGCCAGCAGTTTATCACGGGAGCCCTCCTACGAGCAGTACTTC.